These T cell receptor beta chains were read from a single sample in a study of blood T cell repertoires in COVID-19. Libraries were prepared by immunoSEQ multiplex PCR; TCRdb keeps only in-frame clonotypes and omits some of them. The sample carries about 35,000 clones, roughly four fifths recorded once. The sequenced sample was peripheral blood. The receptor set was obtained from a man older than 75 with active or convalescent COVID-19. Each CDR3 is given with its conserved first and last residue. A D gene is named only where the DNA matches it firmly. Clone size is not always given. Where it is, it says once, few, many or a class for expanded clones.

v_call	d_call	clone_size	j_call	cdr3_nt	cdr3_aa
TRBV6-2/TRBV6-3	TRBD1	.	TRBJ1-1	TGTGCCAGCAGTTACATCCGGACCGGCAGGGGGCCAGGTAACACTGAAGCTTTCTTT	CASSYIRTGRGPGNTEAFF
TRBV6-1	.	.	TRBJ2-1	TGTGCCAGCAGTGAACGACGATCCGGAGGGCGGGATGAGCAGTTCTTC	CASSERRSGGRDEQFF
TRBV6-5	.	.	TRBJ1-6	TGTGCCAGCTCCCCCGGACAGCCTAATTCACCCCTCCACTTT	CASSPGQPNSPLHF
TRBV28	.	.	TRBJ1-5	TGTGCCAGCAGTTTAGGGCAGTGGAGCAATCAGCCCCAGCATTTT	CASSLGQWSNQPQHF
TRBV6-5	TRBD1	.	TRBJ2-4	TGTGCCAGCAGTTTGACAGGGGACGGGGACATTCAGTACTTC	CASSLTGDGDIQYF
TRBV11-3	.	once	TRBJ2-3	TGTGCCAGCAGCCGACGACAGGCCAGCACAGATACGCAGTATTTT	CASSRRQASTDTQYF
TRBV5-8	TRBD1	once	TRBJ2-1	TGTGCCAGCGGATCGACAGGGAACAATGAGCAGTTCTTC	CASGSTGNNEQFF
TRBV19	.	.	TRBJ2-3	TGTGCCAGTAGTATTACAGAGGGTACGCAGTATTTT	CASSITEGTQYF
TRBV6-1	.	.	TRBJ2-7	TGTGCCAGCAGTGAAGCGAATTACATCTACGAGCAGTACTTC	CASSEANYIYEQYF
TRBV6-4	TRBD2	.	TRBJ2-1	TGTGCCAGCAGTCAATATAGCGGGTACTCCTACAATGAGCAGTTCTTC	CASSQYSGYSYNEQFF
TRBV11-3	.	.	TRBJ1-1	TGTGCCAGCAGCTTACAGGTGAACACTGAAGCTTTCTTT	CASSLQVNTEAFF
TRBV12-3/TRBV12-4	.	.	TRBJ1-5	TGTGCCAGCAGTCCCCGCGGGATTCAGCCCCAGCATTTT	CASSPRGIQPQHF
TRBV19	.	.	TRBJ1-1	TGTGCCAGTAGTTTTTCAGTTAACACTGAAGCTTTCTTT	CASSFSVNTEAFF
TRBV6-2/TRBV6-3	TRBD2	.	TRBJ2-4	TGTGCCAGCAGTTACGGGGGGACTACTAGCGGGAGGGCCAAAAACATTCAGTACTTC	CASSYGGTTSGRAKNIQYF
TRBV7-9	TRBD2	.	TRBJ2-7	TGTGCCAGCAGCTCAATCGAGGGTGCGGGAGGGTACGAGCAGTACTTC	CASSSIEGAGGYEQYF
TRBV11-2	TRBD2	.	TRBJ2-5	TGTGCCAGCACCGGACTAGCGGGAGGGCCTCGGGGGGAGACCCAGTACTTC	CASTGLAGGPRGETQYF
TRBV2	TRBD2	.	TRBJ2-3	TGTGCCAACAAATGGCGGGAGGCCACAGATACGCAGTATTTT	CANKWREATDTQYF
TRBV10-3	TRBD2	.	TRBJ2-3	TGTGCCATCAGTGAGCCTAGACCCGGACTAGCGGGAGACCCTAGCACAGATACGCAGTATTTT	CAISEPRPGLAGDPSTDTQYF
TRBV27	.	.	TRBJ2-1	TGTGCCAGCAGTCGAAACAGGGATCCCAACAATGAGCAGTTCTTC	CASSRNRDPNNEQFF
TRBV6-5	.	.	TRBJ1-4	TGTGCCAGCAGCCCCCAAGGGGCCCGTAATGAAAAACTGTTTTTT	CASSPQGARNEKLFF
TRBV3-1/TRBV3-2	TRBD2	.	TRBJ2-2	TGTGCCAGCAGCGTCCGGACTAGCGGGGAGCTGTTTTTT	CASSVRTSGELFF
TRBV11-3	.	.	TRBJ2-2	TGTGCCAGCAGCCAGGGCGGGGAGCTGTTTTTT	CASSQGGELFF
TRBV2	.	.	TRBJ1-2	TGTGCCAGCAGTGAAGAGGCCCTCCGAGGTGGCTACACCTTC	CASSEEALRGGYTF
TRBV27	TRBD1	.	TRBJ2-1	TGTGCCAGCAGTCAGGACAGGGTTAACAATGAGCAGTTCTTC	CASSQDRVNNEQFF
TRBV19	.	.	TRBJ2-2	TGTGCCACGAATAGCCGGCCAGCGAACACCGGGGAGCTGTTTTTT	CATNSRPANTGELFF
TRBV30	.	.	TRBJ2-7	TGTGCCTGGAGTGCGGACTCTTTCTCCTACGAGCAGTACTTC	CAWSADSFSYEQYF
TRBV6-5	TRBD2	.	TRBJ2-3	TGTGCCAGCAGTTTCGAGCGGGAGGGTGCAGATACGCAGTATTTT	CASSFEREGADTQYF
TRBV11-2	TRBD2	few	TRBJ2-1	TGTGCCAGCAGCGCGAAGGGACTAGTGGGCAATGAGCAGTTCTTC	CASSAKGLVGNEQFF
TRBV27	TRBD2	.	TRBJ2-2	TGTGCCAGCAGCCCGACTAGCTTCACCGGGGAGCTGTTTTTT	CASSPTSFTGELFF
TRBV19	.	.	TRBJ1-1	TGTGCCAGTAGTATCTCGGGAAAGGACACTGAAGCTTTCTTT	CASSISGKDTEAFF
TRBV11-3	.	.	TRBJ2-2	TGTGCCAGCAGCTTCGATCCGGGTACCTACGCCGGGGAGCTGTTTTTT	CASSFDPGTYAGELFF
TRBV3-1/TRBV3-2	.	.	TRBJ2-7	TGTGCCAGCAGCCAAGCCTCGCGCGAGCAGTACTTC	CASSQASREQYF
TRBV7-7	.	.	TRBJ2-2	TGTGCTAGCAGCTTAGATGGGAGCACCGGGGAGCTGTTTTTT	CASSLDGSTGELFF
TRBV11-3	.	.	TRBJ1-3	TGTGCCAGCAGCTTTGACAGTGCTGGAAACACCATATATTTT	CASSFDSAGNTIYF
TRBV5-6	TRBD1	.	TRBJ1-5	TGTGCCAGCAGCTTCGGACAGGGGGCGGCCCATCAGCCCCAGCATTTT	CASSFGQGAAHQPQHF